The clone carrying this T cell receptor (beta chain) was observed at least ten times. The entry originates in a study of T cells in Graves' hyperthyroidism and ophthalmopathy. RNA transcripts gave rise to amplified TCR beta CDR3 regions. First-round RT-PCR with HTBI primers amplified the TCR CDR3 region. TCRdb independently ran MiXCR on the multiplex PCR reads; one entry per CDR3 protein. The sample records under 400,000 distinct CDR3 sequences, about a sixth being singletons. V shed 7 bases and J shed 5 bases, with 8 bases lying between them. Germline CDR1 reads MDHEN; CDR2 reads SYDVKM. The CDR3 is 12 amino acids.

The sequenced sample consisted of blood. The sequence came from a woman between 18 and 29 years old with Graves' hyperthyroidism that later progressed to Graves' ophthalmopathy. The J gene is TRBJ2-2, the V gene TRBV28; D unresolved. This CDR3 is CASNWGTGELFF. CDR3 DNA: TGTGCCAGCAATTGGGGAACCGGGGAGCTGTTTTTT.